This TCR beta chain comes out of a study of blood T cells in healthy people across ages (dated by TCRdb to the mid-2010s). Broadly, across the study: In model experiments, template switching captured roughly one uniquely barcoded TCR beta cDNA molecule for every two T cells. Using deep sequencing normalized with unique cDNA molecular identifiers, the study measured how TCR beta repertoire diversity changes with age. The donors were divided into four age groups: young (average around 16 years), middle-aged (roughly 40), aged (approximately 59) and long-lived (around 80). To avoid experimental bias, donors of different ages were distributed randomly across sequencing lanes. For two donors (one aged 18 to 30 and one aged 80 or older), the study analyzed two additional independent replicas of 1 million unique cDNA reads from the same blood draw.

Libraries were constructed by 5' RACE. TCRdb lists the instrument as Illumina HiSeq 2500. A second roughly 7 to 12 cycle PCR used a sample-barcoded 5' primer and a J-beta primer mix. Each TCR beta cDNA molecule received a unique molecular identifier from a template-switch 5' adaptor carrying 12 random nucleotides. At least 2.5 million CDR3-containing paired-end reads were obtained from each sample. First-strand cDNA synthesis was performed from all RNA using the Mint cDNA synthesis kit, with priming by a TRBC-specific oligonucleotide. After uracil-DNA glycosylase treatment, a first 18-cycle PCR used universal primers M1SS and BC2_uni_R on all cDNA. For the original study's pipeline: For normalization, 1 million high-quality reads were randomly selected from each sample, with every read carrying a distinct molecular identifier. Instead of being binned into consensus sequences, reads that shared molecular identifiers were thrown out. MiTCR, run with a Q25 quality threshold and the strictest error-elimination algorithm, handled CDR3 identification, clonotype clustering and error correction. Lower-bound total TCR beta diversity was estimated with a nonparametric unseen species model using Euler transformation. Through fastp at Q25 and MiXCR, TCRdb rebuilt clones from the public reads, retaining in-frame beta chains. Every distinct CDR3 protein forms one entry, paired with its most common genes and DNA. TCRdb assigned the V and J calls; the authors' analysis was not used. This sample comprises hundreds of thousands of distinct CDR3 sequences, around 62% of them detected only once. The ten largest clones take up around a quarter of the sample.

CDR1 and CDR2, looked up from the germline V gene, are SGHDN and FVKESK. The CDR3 numbers 13 residues from cysteine through phenylalanine. Only CDR3 DNA remains: 39 bases, in frame from the first base. V is reduced by 5 bases and J by 3 bases, leaving a spacing of 11 bases between them. Here is what the overall study found, with its caveats: Estimates of total diversity based on one million sequenced T cells were considered lower bounds and underestimates. A strong correlation was found between observed TCR beta diversity and the percentage of naive T cells measured by flow cytometry. As age increased, observed TCR beta diversity per million T cells dropped in a roughly linear way, and a significant reduction was already evident by age about 36. Compared with the aged group, the long-lived group had more naive CD4+ T cells, fewer expanded clones and increased TCR diversity, a pattern suggesting age selection. Because profiling used bulk unsorted PBMCs, naive and antigen-experienced compartments could not be compared conclusively. Because the CMV infection status of the donors was unknown, age-related changes in expanded clonotypes may potentially have been confounded.

Systemically healthy Caucasian individuals from Russia, 39 in total and aged roughly 6 to 100 years, were included as donors. About 9.8 milliliters of peripheral blood were drawn from each donor into EDTA-treated Vacutainer tubes. PBMCs were isolated by Ficoll-Paque density-gradient centrifugation, with at least 6 million obtained per sample. Trizol reagent was used to extract total RNA from PBMCs, with at least 6 micrograms per sample. The percentages of naive CD45RAhigh/CD27high T cells were determined by flow cytometry on a PBMC aliquot from every donor. This clonotype was counted only a few times. The specificity of this receptor is unknown. The record has no base qualities; no much larger clone is one base away.

The chain is made from TRBV14 and TRBJ2-7, with the D gene not clear enough to name. This TCR came from a young man in good health. The sequencing sample was made of blood. The DNA is TGTGCCAGCAGCTCGCACCGGGTCTACGAGCAGTACTTC. It is translated as CASSSHRVYEQYF.